This T cell receptor (beta chain) comes out of a study of monozygotic twins with inflammatory bowel disease (dated by TCRdb to about 2019). Study-wide context: The full study comprised around 28 monozygotic twin pairs: nine German pairs (four IBD-concordant, five IBD-discordant) and 19 IBD-discordant Danish pairs. The search for disease-associated traits relied mainly on comparing IBD patients with their genetically identical healthy co-twins within discordant pairs. Each individual had, on average, about 151 000 unique TCRalpha sequences and 181 000 unique TCRbeta sequences available for analysis.

The research as a whole found: Because patients were on differing immunosuppressive treatments, the repertoires may have picked up extra background noise and inter-individual variability. Fewer clonotypes were shared with other individuals by IBD patients than by healthy twins, most markedly in patients showing signs of disease activity. Measured by the inverse Simpson index, TCRbeta repertoire diversity was lower in IBD patients than in their healthy co-twins. Different T cell subtypes could not be distinguished in the analysis. Concordant and discordant twins showed no difference in repertoire similarity, possibly because of limited statistical power. No single strong signal or clonotype linked to IBD turned up in the results, so the idea that one exists was not supported.

Receptors were amplified or captured by 5' RACE. The input for every TCR library was roughly 3.5 ug of total RNA. cDNA was synthesized with SMARTScribe reverse transcriptase in eight separate reactions per sample. During cDNA synthesis, unique molecular identifiers containing a 6-nucleotide sample barcode were introduced by template switching. TCRalpha and TCRbeta cDNA was amplified in two nested PCRs of 16 and 9 cycles, and bead purification was carried out after each PCR. Before amplification, the cDNA was treated with uracil DNA-glycosylase and purified using the QIAquick PCR purification kit. The second PCR was the step at which Illumina TruSeq-compatible adapters and sample-specific barcodes were added. Library quality and concentration were checked on TapeStation and Qubit, and libraries were pooled at about 5 ng each. Sequencing of pooled libraries was carried out on an Illumina HiSeq2500 single-index Rapid Run using 2 x 100 bp reads and custom sequencing primers. The authors processed their data as follows. MiGEC version 1.2.6 was used for UMI-based consensus assembly, which corrected PCR and sequencing errors. MiXCR version 2.1.1 was used to carry out V(D)J alignment, clonotype assembly and CDR3 extraction. Normalisation of gene usage, clonotype sharing and MAIT/NKT TCR abundance was achieved by analysing the top 1000, 10 000 and 20 000 clonotypes per sample. Diversity was computed as the inverse Simpson index with the vegan R package after downsampling to 27 000 UMIs. Paired Mann-Whitney U tests were applied to discordant twin pairs, and Benjamini-Hochberg correction was used for multiple testing. TCRdb reprocessed the reads, so every CDR3 protein sequence counts as one entry and DNA is not shown. It is TCRdb's table, rather than the study itself, that gives the V and J calls and clone size. The sample's table lists a count of nearly 450,000 distinct CDR3 sequences. The ten largest clones add up to approximately 2.4% of the sample.

A roughly 2.7 ml peripheral blood sample was drawn into PAXgene tubes per donor and stored at -80°C. Without any T cell sorting, total RNA was extracted from whole blood using the PAXgene blood miRNA kit on an automated QIAcube. Peripheral blood from monozygotic twin pairs who were concordant or discordant for inflammatory bowel disease underwent deep TCRalpha and TCRbeta repertoire profiling using unique molecular barcoding. Smoking habits were recorded for all twin pairs, with individuals classified as current, former or never smokers. Reading the germline V gene gives CDR1 KGHDR and CDR2 SFDVKD. The CDR3 covers 12 residues, taking in both the cysteine and the phenylalanine. No DNA is recorded. In regard to this clonotype: Its antigen is unknown.

The sequenced sample consisted of blood. This sequence uses TRBV24-1 and TRBJ2-1; the D call of TRBD1 rests on TCRdb alone, since no DNA is present to check it. The sequence was collected from a human donor with ulcerative colitis or Crohn's disease, or a healthy co-twin of an affected twin (not recorded which). The CDR3 protein sequence reads: CATSGQGNEQFF.